A selection of T cell receptor beta chains follows, all from one sample in a study of shared clonotypes between healthy human individuals. The method was immunoSEQ multiplex PCR; TCRdb's version includes in-frame clones alone and lacks a portion of them. This table has some 1 million clones, roughly 80% appearing once. The sample taken for sequencing was memory CD4+ T cells sorted from blood. Source of these receptors: a man between 18 and 29 years old in good health. Both conserved end residues are part of each CDR3. The order of the fields is J gene, clone size, D gene, V gene, CDR3 DNA, CDR3 protein. The D gene is left open where the match is weak. Only some rows state a clone size, as once, few, many or a class for expanded clones.

>TRBJ2-7|-|-|TRBV7-2
TGTGCCAGCAGCTCGGGACCGATAATGGCGGGACTTCGCTACGAGCAGTACTTC
CASSSGPIMAGLRYEQYF
>TRBJ1-4|-|TRBD1|TRBV14
TGTGCCAGCAGCCCCCTACGGCAGGGGGGGGAAAAAAAACTGTTTTTT
CASSPLRQGGEKKLFF
>TRBJ2-5|-|-|TRBV5-4
TGTGCCAGCAGCCTCGGGAGTCGGGGCCAAGAGACCCAGTACTTC
CASSLGSRGQETQYF
>TRBJ1-6|-|-|TRBV5-6
TGTGCCAGCAGCTCCGCCGAAAGGGGGTGGTCACCCCTCCACTTT
CASSSAERGWSPLHF
>TRBJ2-5|-|TRBD1|TRBV7-7
TGTGCTAGCAGCAAGAACTCCGGGACAGGGGGGGACCAGTACTTC
CASSKNSGTGGDQYF
>TRBJ2-5|-|-|TRBV4-1
TGCGCCAGCAGCACCGGAGTGACGCGGGGAGGGACCCAGTACTTC
CASSTGVTRGGTQYF
>TRBJ2-1|once|-|TRBV10-3
TGTGCCATCAGTGAGTCCGGAGGAGTCCTTTACAATGAGCAGTTCTTC
CAISESGGVLYNEQFF
>TRBJ1-5|-|-|TRBV10-3
TGTGCCATCAGTGATGGCGGGGAGCCCCAGCATTTT
CAISDGGEPQHF
>TRBJ2-3|once|-|TRBV11-2
TGTGCCAGCAGCCTCTTAGCGATCACAGATACGCAGTATTTT
CASSLLAITDTQYF
>TRBJ2-3|once|-|TRBV4-1
TGCGCCAGCAGCCAAGATAGACCCACAGATACGCAGTATTTT
CASSQDRPTDTQYF
>TRBJ2-7|-|TRBD2|TRBV4-1
TGCGCCAGCAGCCAGACAAAACTAGCGGACTACGAGCAGTACTTC
CASSQTKLADYEQYF
>TRBJ1-2|few|-|TRBV11-2
TGTGCCAGCAGCTACCCGGGGGCTGGCTACACCTTC
CASSYPGAGYTF
>TRBJ1-2|-|-|TRBV6-5
TGTGCCAGCAGTACCCGGGACAAGTATGGCTACACCTTC
CASSTRDKYGYTF
>TRBJ2-7|-|-|TRBV5-1
TGCGCCAGCAGCTCGACTAGGCGGACCTACGAGCAGTACTTC
CASSSTRRTYEQYF
>TRBJ2-1|-|-|TRBV7-2
TGTGCCAGCAGCCCTCGTAGCGGAGACTACAATGAGCAGTTCTTC
CASSPRSGDYNEQFF
>TRBJ1-1|many|-|TRBV28
TGTGCCAGCAGTTTTAGGGGTGGCACTGAAGCTTTCTTT
CASSFRGGTEAFF
>TRBJ1-5|once|-|TRBV7-9
TGTGCCAGCAGCTTAGTAGGGAATCAGCCCCAGCATTTT
CASSLVGNQPQHF
>TRBJ1-1|-|-|TRBV5-1
TGCGCCAGCAGCGTAAAGAGGAACACTGAAGCTTTCTTT
CASSVKRNTEAFF
>TRBJ2-3|-|-|TRBV5-4
TGTGCCAGCAGCCAAGACACAGATACGCAGTATTTT
CASSQDTDTQYF
>TRBJ1-1|-|TRBD1|TRBV6-6
TGTGCCAGCAGCCCTACAGGGGGAGCCCGGGGTGAAGCTTTCTTT
CASSPTGGARGEAFF
>TRBJ1-2|-|TRBD1|TRBV19
TGTGCCAGTAGTATAGCGACAGGGACTGTCCGAGGCTACACCTTC
CASSIATGTVRGYTF
>TRBJ2-3|-|-|TRBV5-1
TGCGCCAGCAGCCTCAATACAGATACGCAGTATTTT
CASSLNTDTQYF
>TRBJ1-3|few|-|TRBV19
TGTGCCAGCGGAAGACAGGCTGGGGGAGACACCATATATTTT
CASGRQAGGDTIYF
>TRBJ1-2|-|TRBD1|TRBV7-3
TGTGCCAGCAGCCAAAGCCCCGGGACAGGCGGCTACACCTTC
CASSQSPGTGGYTF
>TRBJ2-3|-|TRBD1|TRBV6-5
TGTGCCAGCAGGGGACAGGGGCTTGGCACAGATACGCAGTATTTT
CASRGQGLGTDTQYF
>TRBJ1-6|-|-|TRBV19
TGTGCCAGTGGGACCGGGAACTATAATTCACCCCTCCACTTT
CASGTGNYNSPLHF
>TRBJ1-2|-|-|TRBV2
TGTGCCAGCAGTGGGGACACTAACTATGGCTACACCTTC
CASSGDTNYGYTF
>TRBJ2-2|-|-|TRBV29-1
TGCAGCGCTACGGGACGGTTGAACACCGGGGAGCTGTTTTTT
CSATGRLNTGELFF
>TRBJ2-7|-|TRBD2|TRBV30
TGTGCCGGAACCGGGACTAGAAGCTCCTACGAGCAGTACTTC
CAGTGTRSSYEQYF
>TRBJ2-3|-|TRBD2|TRBV2
TGTGCCAGCAGTGATTCTAGCGGGGGACCTAATACGCAGTATTTT
CASSDSSGGPNTQYF
>TRBJ1-5|-|-|TRBV28
TGTGCCAGCAGGAGGGTGGATCAGCCCCAGCATTTT
CASRRVDQPQHF
>TRBJ1-5|-|-|TRBV19
TGTGCCAGCTCTCACAGGGCCCTCAATCAGCCCCAGCATTTT
CASSHRALNQPQHF
>TRBJ2-2|-|-|TRBV10-3
TGTGCCATCAGCCCTTTGGCGGGCAACACCGGGGAGCTGTTTTTT
CAISPLAGNTGELFF
>TRBJ2-7|-|TRBD1|TRBV14
TGTGCCAGCAGCTTGTCCTGGACAGGTTCGTCGAGTTACGAGCAGTACTTC
CASSLSWTGSSSYEQYF
>TRBJ1-6|-|-|TRBV5-4
TGTGCCAGCAGCTTGCGGCAGGCCGATTCACCCCTCCACTTT
CASSLRQADSPLHF
>TRBJ1-5|-|-|TRBV28
TGTGCCAGCAGTTTTGGACCCTATCAGCCCCAGCATTTT
CASSFGPYQPQHF
>TRBJ2-3|-|-|TRBV19
TGTGCCAGTAGTAGTCCAGGAGACACAGATACGCAGTATTTT
CASSSPGDTDTQYF
>TRBJ2-7|once|TRBD2|TRBV5-6
TGTGCCAGCAGCACATTCGGGACTAGCGGGAGGTACGAGCAGTACTTC
CASSTFGTSGRYEQYF
>TRBJ1-1|-|-|TRBV28
TGTGCCAGCAGTTTTATAGGGCAGGGAAGAACTGAAGCTTTCTTT
CASSFIGQGRTEAFF
>TRBJ1-6|-|-|TRBV19
TGTGCCAGTAGGTCCGGGGGGAGTTGGTCACCCCTCCACTTT
CASRSGGSWSPLHF
>TRBJ1-6|-|-|TRBV10-3
TGTGCCGCCTTAGAGAACCGCGATTCACCCCTCCACTTT
CAALENRDSPLHF
>TRBJ2-3|few|-|TRBV10-1
TGCGCCAGCAGTGTGGAAGGGGGGGGAGATACGCAGTATTTT
CASSVEGGGDTQYF
>TRBJ1-4|few|-|TRBV5-4
TGTGCCAGCAGCTTGGATCTAACTAATGAAAAACTGTTTTTT
CASSLDLTNEKLFF
>TRBJ1-1|-|-|TRBV6-1
TGTGCCAGCAGTGAAAGGTCCGGCTCTGCATTCTTT
CASSERSGSAFF
>TRBJ2-7|-|TRBD2|TRBV19
TGTGCCAGTAGTATGGGCCTAGCGGGGGCATCCTACGAGCAGTACTTC
CASSMGLAGASYEQYF
>TRBJ1-5|-|-|TRBV19
TGTGCCAGTAGTACCTCCTCCCTTTGGGCCCAGCATTTT
CASSTSSLWAQHF
>TRBJ1-2|-|-|TRBV19
TGTGCCAGTAGTCCTAGGGTGGACAGTTCCTCTGGCTACACCTTC
CASSPRVDSSSGYTF
>TRBJ1-2|-|TRBD1|TRBV2
TGTGCCAGCAGTAACCAGGGGGCCCGGGGCTACACCTTC
CASSNQGARGYTF
>TRBJ2-2|-|TRBD2|TRBV2
TGTGCCAGCAGGGGGGGACTAGCGGAGAGAACCGGGGAGCTGTTTTTT
CASRGGLAERTGELFF
>TRBJ2-3|-|-|TRBV5-8
TGTGCCAGCAGCTACAGGTCAAGGCGCACAGATACGCAGTATTTT
CASSYRSRRTDTQYF
>TRBJ2-7|-|TRBD1|TRBV5-1
TGCGCCAGCAGCTTGGGGACAGGGTACGAGCAGTACTTC
CASSLGTGYEQYF
>TRBJ1-2|-|-|TRBV19
TGTGCCAGTAGTAATGGGGTTGGCTACACCTTC
CASSNGVGYTF
>TRBJ2-7|-|-|TRBV6-5
TGTGCCAGCAGGGCCCCATCAGGGTCCTACGAGCAGTACTTC
CASRAPSGSYEQYF
>TRBJ2-2|-|TRBD2|TRBV7-8
TGTGCCAGCAGCTTAAGAGCGGGAGGACTCGGCGGGGAGCTGTTTTTT
CASSLRAGGLGGELFF
>TRBJ2-3|many|TRBD2|TRBV6-4
TGTGCCAGCAGTGACGGGACTAGCGGGGCAGATACGCAGTATTTT
CASSDGTSGADTQYF
>TRBJ1-2|-|-|TRBV5-1
TGCGCCAGCAGCCCGGACGCGGGGGCCTCGCATTATGGCTACACCTTC
CASSPDAGASHYGYTF
>TRBJ2-5|many|-|TRBV9
TGTGCCAGCAGCGGGTTTGGGGGGCCCTTGGAGACCCAGTACTTC
CASSGFGGPLETQYF